The 3 T cell receptor beta chains below come from one sample, sequenced in a study of blood T cell repertoires in COVID-19. The protocol was immunoSEQ multiplex PCR, while the TCRdb copy is restricted to in-frame clones and leaves out a portion. The sample consists of 85,000 to 120,000 clones, 80% to 90% of them appearing once. Sequencing was carried out using peripheral blood. Receptor source: a man in his forties with active or convalescent COVID-19.

The chain combines TRBV5-1 with TRBJ2-1; TRBD1 matches 9 bases. CDR3 length equals 14 residues. J gave up 10 bases and V 5 bases, and 10 bases lay outside the gene matches. The V gene's germline CDR1 is SGHRS and CDR2 YFSETQ. For the CDR3, the DNA is TGCGCCAGCAGGCGAACCGGGACAGGGACCGAGCAGTTCTTC. Its translation: CASRRTGTGTEQFF.

The sample holds one count of this clone. The chain recombines TRBV19 with TRBJ1-1; 8 bases match TRBD1. This CDR3 region has 15 residues. The V and J ends lost 6 bases and 4 bases, in that order; junction bases with no gene match: 10. The germline CDR1 and CDR2 sequences are LNHDA and SQIVND (reference sequence). CDR3 sequence: CASSRTGGVGTEAFF. The CDR3 DNA follows: TGTGCCAGTAGCCGAACAGGGGGGGTAGGCACTGAAGCTTTCTTT.

V gene TRBV6-5 combines with J gene TRBJ1-5; TRBD1 aligns across 7 bases. The CDR3 has 15 residues. Germline CDR1 is MNHEY and CDR2 is SVGAGI. Trimming took 6 bases from V and 1 from J; bases not matched to a gene: 6. For the CDR3, the DNA is TGTGCCAGCAGCAGGGGACAGTTCAGCAATCAGCCCCAGCATTTT. Residues: CASSRGQFSNQPQHF.